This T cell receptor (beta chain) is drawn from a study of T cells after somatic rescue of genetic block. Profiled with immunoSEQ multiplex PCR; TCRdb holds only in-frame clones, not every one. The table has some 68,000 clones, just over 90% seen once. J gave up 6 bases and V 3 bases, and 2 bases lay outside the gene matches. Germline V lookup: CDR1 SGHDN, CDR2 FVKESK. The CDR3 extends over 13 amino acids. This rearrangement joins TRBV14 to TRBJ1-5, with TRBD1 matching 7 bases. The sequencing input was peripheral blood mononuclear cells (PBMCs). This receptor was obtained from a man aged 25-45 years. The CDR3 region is CASSQTGSQPQHF. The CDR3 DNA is TGTGCCAGCAGCCAGACAGGGAGTCAGCCCCAGCATTTT. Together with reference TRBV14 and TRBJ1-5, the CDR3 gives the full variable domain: EAGVTQFPSHSVIEKGQTVTLRCDPISGHDNLYWYRRVMGKEIKFLLHFVKESKQDESGMPNNRFLAERTGGTYSTLKVQPAELEDSGVYFCASSQTGSQPQHFGDGTRLSIL.